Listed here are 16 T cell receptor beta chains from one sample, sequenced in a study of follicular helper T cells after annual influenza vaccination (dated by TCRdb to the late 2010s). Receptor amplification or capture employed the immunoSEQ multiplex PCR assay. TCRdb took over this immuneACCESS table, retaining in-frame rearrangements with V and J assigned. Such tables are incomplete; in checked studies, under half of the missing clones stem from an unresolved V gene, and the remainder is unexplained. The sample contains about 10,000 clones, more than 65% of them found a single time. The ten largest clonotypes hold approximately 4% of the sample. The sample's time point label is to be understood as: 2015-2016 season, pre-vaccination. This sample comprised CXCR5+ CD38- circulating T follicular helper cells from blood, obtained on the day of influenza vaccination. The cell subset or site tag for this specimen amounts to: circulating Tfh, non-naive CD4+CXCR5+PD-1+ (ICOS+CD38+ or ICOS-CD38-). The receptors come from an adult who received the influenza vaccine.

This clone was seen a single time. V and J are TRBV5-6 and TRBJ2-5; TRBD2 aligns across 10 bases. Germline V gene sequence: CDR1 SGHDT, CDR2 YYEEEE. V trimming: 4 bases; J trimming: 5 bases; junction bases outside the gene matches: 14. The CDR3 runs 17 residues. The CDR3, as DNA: TGTGCCAGCAGCCCGGGTTTGTCTAGCGGGAGAGGGGAGACCCAGTACTTC. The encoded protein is CASSPGLSSGRGETQYF. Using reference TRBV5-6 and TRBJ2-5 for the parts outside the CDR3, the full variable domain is DAGVTQSPTHLIKTRGQQVTLRCSPKSGHDTVSWYQQALGQGPQFIFQYYEEEERQRGNFPDRFSGHQFPNYSSELNVNALLLGDSALYLCASSPGLSSGRGETQYFGPGTRLLVL.

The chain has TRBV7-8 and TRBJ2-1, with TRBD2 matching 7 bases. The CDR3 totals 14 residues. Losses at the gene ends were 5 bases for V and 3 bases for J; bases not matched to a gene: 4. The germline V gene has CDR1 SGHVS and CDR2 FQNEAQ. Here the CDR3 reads CASSPRTSYNEQFF. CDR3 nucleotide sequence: TGTGCCAGCAGCCCTCGGACTAGCTACAATGAGCAGTTCTTC.

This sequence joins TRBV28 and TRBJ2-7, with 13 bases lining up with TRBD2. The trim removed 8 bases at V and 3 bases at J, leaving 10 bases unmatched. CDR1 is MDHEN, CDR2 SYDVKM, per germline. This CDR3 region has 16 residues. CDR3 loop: CASGAGLAGRGYEQYF. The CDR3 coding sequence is TGTGCCAGCGGGGCGGGACTAGCGGGACGAGGCTACGAGCAGTACTTC.

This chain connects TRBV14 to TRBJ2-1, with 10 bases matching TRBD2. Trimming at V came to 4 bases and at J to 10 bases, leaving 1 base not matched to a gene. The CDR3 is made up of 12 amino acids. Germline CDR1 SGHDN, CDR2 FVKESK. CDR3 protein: CASSRSGGEQFF. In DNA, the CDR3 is TGTGCCAGCAGCCGTAGCGGGGGGGAGCAGTTCTTC. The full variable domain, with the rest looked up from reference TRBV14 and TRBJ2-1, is EAGVTQFPSHSVIEKGQTVTLRCDPISGHDNLYWYRRVMGKEIKFLLHFVKESKQDESGMPNNRFLAERTGGTYSTLKVQPAELEDSGVYFCASSRSGGEQFFGPGTRLTVL.

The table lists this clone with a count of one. CDR3 residues: CASSILGGGGSNEQFF. The CDR3 DNA reads as TGTGCCAGTAGTATATTGGGTGGCGGGGGGTCCAATGAGCAGTTCTTC. V and J are TRBV19 and TRBJ2-1, with 8 bases lining up with TRBD2. The J segment lost 6 bases and the V segment lost 2 bases, leaving 9 bases of the junction unmatched. In germline, CDR1 is LNHDA, CDR2 SQIVND (reference sequence). The CDR3 consists of 16 residues.

For the CDR3, the DNA is TGTGCCAGCAGTTTACCGAGCGGGACCACCGGGGAGCTGTTTTTT. Protein product: CASSLPSGTTGELFF. The chain has TRBV5-6 and TRBJ2-2; 7 bases match TRBD2. CDR1 SGHDT and CDR2 YYEEEE come from the germline V gene. The CDR3 sequence is 15 residues long. V gave up 5 bases and J gave up 4 bases; unmatched junction bases: 8.

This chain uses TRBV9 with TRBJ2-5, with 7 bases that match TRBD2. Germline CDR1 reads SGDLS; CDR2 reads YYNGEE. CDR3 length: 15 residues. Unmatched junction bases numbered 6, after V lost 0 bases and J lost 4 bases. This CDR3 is CASSVDGRPTETQYF. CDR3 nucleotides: TGTGCCAGCAGCGTAGACGGGAGGCCCACAGAGACCCAGTACTTC.

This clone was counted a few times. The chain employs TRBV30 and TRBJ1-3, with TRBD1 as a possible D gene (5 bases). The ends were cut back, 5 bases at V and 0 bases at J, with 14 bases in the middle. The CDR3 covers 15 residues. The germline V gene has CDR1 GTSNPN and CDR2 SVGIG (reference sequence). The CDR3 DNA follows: TGTGCCTGGGGTAAGGGGCAACTCTCTGGAAACACCATATATTTT. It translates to CAWGKGQLSGNTIYF.

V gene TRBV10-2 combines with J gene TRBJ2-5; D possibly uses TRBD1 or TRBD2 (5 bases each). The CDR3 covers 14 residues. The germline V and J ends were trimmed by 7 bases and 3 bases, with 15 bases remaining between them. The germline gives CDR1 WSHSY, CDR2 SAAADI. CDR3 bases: TGCGCCAGCACCGGCAGGGACCCCAAAGAGACCCAGTACTTC. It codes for CASTGRDPKETQYF.

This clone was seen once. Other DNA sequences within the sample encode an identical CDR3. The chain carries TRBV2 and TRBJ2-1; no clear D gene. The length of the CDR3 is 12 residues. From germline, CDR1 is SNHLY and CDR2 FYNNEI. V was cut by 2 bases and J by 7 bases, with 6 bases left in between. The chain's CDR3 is CASSERANEQFF. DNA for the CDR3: TGTGCCAGCAGTGAAAGGGCGAATGAGCAGTTCTTC.

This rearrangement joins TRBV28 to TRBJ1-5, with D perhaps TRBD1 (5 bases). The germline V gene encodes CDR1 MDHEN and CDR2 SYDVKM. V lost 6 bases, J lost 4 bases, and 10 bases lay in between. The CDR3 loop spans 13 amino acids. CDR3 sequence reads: CASRTQANQPQHF. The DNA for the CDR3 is TGTGCCAGCAGAACACAGGCGAATCAGCCCCAGCATTTT.

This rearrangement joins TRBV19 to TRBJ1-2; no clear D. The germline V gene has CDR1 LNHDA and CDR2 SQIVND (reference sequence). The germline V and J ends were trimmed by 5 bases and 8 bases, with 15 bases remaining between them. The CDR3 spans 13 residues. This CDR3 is CASSSKAGRGYTF. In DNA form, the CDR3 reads TGTGCCAGTAGTTCGAAAGCTGGCAGAGGCTACACCTTC.

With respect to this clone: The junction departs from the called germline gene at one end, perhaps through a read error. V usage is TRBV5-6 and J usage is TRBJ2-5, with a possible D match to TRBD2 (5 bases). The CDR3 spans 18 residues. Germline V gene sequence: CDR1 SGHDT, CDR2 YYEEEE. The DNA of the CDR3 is TGTGCCAGTAGCTGGGGAGCAGGAGGCAACCGGGTACAAGAGACCCAGTACTTC. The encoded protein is CASSWGAGGNRVQETQYF.

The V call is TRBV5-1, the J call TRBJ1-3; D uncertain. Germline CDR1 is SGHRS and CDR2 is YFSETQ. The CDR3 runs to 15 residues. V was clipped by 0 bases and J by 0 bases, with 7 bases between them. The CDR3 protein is CASSLVEASGNTIYF. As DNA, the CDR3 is TGCGCCAGCAGCTTGGTAGAAGCCTCTGGAAACACCATATATTTT.

As DNA, the CDR3 is TGTGCCAGCAGCGAGGGGAGACTAGCTTACACCGGGGAGCTGTTTTTT. The encoded protein is CASSEGRLAYTGELFF. This chain uses TRBV9 with TRBJ2-2; TRBD2 matches at 7 bases. After removal of 3 bases from V and 3 bases from J, the junction contained 8 bases not matched to a gene. In germline, CDR1 is SGDLS, CDR2 YYNGEE. The CDR3 is 16 amino acids.

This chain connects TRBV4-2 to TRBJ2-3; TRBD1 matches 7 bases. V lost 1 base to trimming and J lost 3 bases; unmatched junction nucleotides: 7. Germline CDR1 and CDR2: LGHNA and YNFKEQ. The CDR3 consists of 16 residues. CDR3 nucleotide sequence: TGTGCCAGCAGCCAAGCCAAGGGGGCCGGGACAGATACGCAGTATTTT. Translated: CASSQAKGAGTDTQYF.